Listed here are 27 T cell receptor beta chains from one sample, sequenced in a study of cytomegalovirus exposure and HLA in healthy donors (dated by TCRdb to 2016 to 2017). Libraries were made using the immunoSEQ multiplex PCR assay. For the multiplex PCR, a mixture combining 60 forward primers for TCR Vbeta segments and 13 reverse primers for TCR Jbeta segments was used. In its TCRdb copy, this immuneACCESS table keeps in-frame sequences only and misses some clones. Where compared with another copy, unresolved V genes explain less than half of these, and the others have no known cause. This sample has some 150,000 clones in its table, and approximately 10% of those were observed once. Jointly, the top ten make up roughly 6.4% of the sample. Sequencing was performed on PBMCs. The receptor source for this set is a middle-aged woman in good health and CMV-seropositive.

The rearrangement joins TRBV5-1 to TRBJ2-5; 8 bases map to TRBD1. Germline loops: CDR1 SGHRS, CDR2 YFSETQ. The CDR3 is 15 residues long. J gave up 2 bases and V 4 bases, and 7 bases lay outside the gene matches. The CDR3 nucleotides read TGCGCCAGCAGCCCCGGGACAGGAGTACAAGAGACCCAGTACTTC. Its protein product is CASSPGTGVQETQYF.

In this sample, this clone turned up a few times. The chain carries TRBV5-4 and TRBJ1-2, with TRBD1 identical over 9 bases. CDR1 is SGHNT, CDR2 YYREEE, per germline (reference sequence). The V segment lost 4 bases and the J segment 7 bases; nucleotides outside the gene matches: 5. The CDR3 runs to 13 residues. The CDR3 is CASSITGGSGYTF. The CDR3, as DNA: TGTGCCAGCAGCATAACAGGGGGCTCTGGCTACACCTTC. The entire variable domain, with the rest obtained from reference TRBV5-4 and TRBJ1-2, is as follows: ETGVTQSPTHLIKTRGQQVTLRCSSQSGHNTVSWYQQALGQGPQFIFQYYREEENGRGNFPPRFSGLQFPNYSSELNVNALELDDSALYLCASSITGGSGYTFGSGTRLTVV.

The V gene is TRBV9, the J gene TRBJ2-1; 10 bases map to TRBD2. The germline gives CDR1 SGDLS, CDR2 YYNGEE. The CDR3 extends over 14 amino acids. Germline trimming cut 2 bases from V and 5 bases from J; bases unmatched to any gene: 1. The DNA for the CDR3 is TGTGCCAGCAGCGTCGGACTAGCGGACAATGAGCAGTTCTTC. Encoded protein: CASSVGLADNEQFF.

This clone turned up a few times. V and J are TRBV6-5 and TRBJ1-5; TRBD1 matches at 8 bases. V lost 5 bases, J lost 3 bases, and 6 bases stayed unmatched. There are 15 residues in the CDR3. CDR1 and CDR2 from the germline V gene are MNHEY and SVGAGI. This CDR3 reads CASSPQGAANQPQHF. DNA for the CDR3: TGTGCCAGCAGTCCCCAGGGGGCGGCCAATCAGCCCCAGCATTTT.

This clone was picked up a small number of times. The genes are TRBV10-3 and TRBJ1-2, with D hard to call. The CDR3 has 16 residues. Germline V gene data show CDR1 as ENHRY and CDR2 as SYGVKD. Trimming took 3 bases from V and 3 from J, leaving 17 bases between them. In DNA, the CDR3 is TGTGCCATCAGTGATACCCGTAGAACTGTCTACTATGGCTACACCTTC. Protein product: CAISDTRRTVYYGYTF.

The chain employs TRBV6-1 and TRBJ1-1; the match to TRBD1 covers 7 bases. Unmatched junction bases numbered 4, after V lost 5 bases and J lost 1 base. This CDR3 contains 14 residues. The germline V gene has CDR1 MNHNS and CDR2 SASEGT. The CDR3 loop reads CASSSYRGNTEAFF. CDR3 bases: TGTGCCAGCAGTTCATACAGGGGGAACACTGAAGCTTTCTTT.

The sample holds a few counts of this clone. This rearrangement joins TRBV4-3 to TRBJ1-3, with D maybe TRBD1 (6 bases). V gave up 2 bases and J gave up 0 bases, with 11 bases separating them. This CDR3 is built from 16 residues. Per the germline V gene, CDR1 is LGHNA and CDR2 is YSLEER. The CDR3: CASSQTGQSSGNTIYF. The CDR3 DNA reads TGCGCCAGCAGCCAAACTGGACAGAGCTCTGGAAACACCATATATTTT.

The genes are TRBV5-6 and TRBJ1-5; D may be TRBD1 (5 bases). Between the trimmed V and J ends, which lost 0 bases and 7 bases, there was a span of 11 bases. Germline V gene data show CDR1 as SGHDT and CDR2 as YYEEEE. This CDR3 contains 14 residues. CDR3 in amino acids: CASSLAGRGQPQHF. The CDR3 DNA follows: TGTGCCAGCAGCTTGGCAGGAAGGGGCCAGCCCCAGCATTTT.

This chain links TRBV2 with TRBJ1-5, with TRBD1 matching over 7 bases. Germline values: CDR1 SNHLY, CDR2 FYNNEI. The length of the CDR3 is 14 residues. The V gene end was trimmed by 10 bases and the J gene end by 5 bases; junction bases not matched to a gene: 11. CDR3 nucleotides: TGTGCCACCCGGACAGGCACGGTGGATCAGCCCCAGCATTTT. It encodes CATRTGTVDQPQHF.

The genes are TRBV6-1 and TRBJ2-1; TRBD2 matches at 13 bases. Per germline, CDR1 MNHNS and CDR2 SASEGT. V shed 4 bases, J shed 2 bases, and the junction held 8 bases outside the gene matches. The CDR3 loop spans 18 amino acids. The CDR3 DNA sequence: TGTGCCAGCAGTGCTCGGACTAGCGGGGGTATTCCCTACAATGAGCAGTTCTTC. Amino acid sequence: CASSARTSGGIPYNEQFF.

The rearrangement uses TRBV19 and TRBJ2-5; the D gene is possibly TRBD2 (5 bases). There are 13 residues in the CDR3. The germline V and J ends were trimmed by 3 bases and 4 bases, with 9 bases remaining between them. CDR1 is LNHDA and CDR2 is SQIVND in the germline V gene (reference sequence). CDR3 loop: CASSIPGGETQYF. CDR3 DNA: TGTGCCAGTAGTATTCCAGGAGGAGAGACCCAGTACTTC.

This clone turned up a few times. The chain carries TRBV27 and TRBJ1-2, with 7 positions matching TRBD1. The germline V gene encodes CDR1 MNHEY and CDR2 SMNVEV (reference sequence). This CDR3 region has 12 residues. V was clipped by 6 bases and J by 7 bases; unmatched bases: 5. In DNA, the CDR3 is TGTGCCAGCAGCAAGACAGGGTTTGGCTACACCTTC. It translates to CASSKTGFGYTF.

This clone has only a few counts. At one end the junction does not follow the germline gene, possibly because of a read error. The chain employs TRBV2 and TRBJ1-2, with a possible D match to TRBD1 (5 bases). The CDR3 extends over 14 amino acids. Germline V gene sequence: CDR1 SNHLY, CDR2 FYNNEI. The CDR3 region is CASSEWGEHYGYPF. The DNA of the CDR3 is TGTGCCAGCAGTGAGTGGGGGGAGCACTATGGCTACCCCTTC. The variable domain in full, with the rest retrieved from reference TRBV2 and TRBJ1-2, is EPEVTQTPSHQVTQMGQEVILRCVPISNHLYFYWYRQILGQKVEFLVSFYNNEISEKSEIFDDQFSVERPDGSNFTLKIRSTKLEDSAMYFCASSEWGEHYGYPFGSGTRLTVV.

This sequence joins TRBV19 and TRBJ1-5; 8 bases line up with TRBD1. CDR1 is LNHDA and CDR2 is SQIVND in the germline V gene (reference sequence). The ends lost 7 bases at V and 6 bases at J; junction bases unmatched: 8. The CDR3 is 14 residues long. CDR3 bases: TGTGCCAGTACGAGGACAGGGTCGGTTCAGCCCCAGCATTTT. Encoded protein: CASTRTGSVQPQHF. Complete variable domain (other parts from reference TRBV19 and TRBJ1-5): DGGITQSPKYLFRKEGQNVTLSCEQNLNHDAMYWYRQDPGQGLRLIYYSQIVNDFQKGDIAEGYSVSREKKESFPLTVTSAQKNPTAFYLCASTRTGSVQPQHFGDGTRLSIL.

This clone was observed a handful of times. The chain couples TRBV5-5 to TRBJ2-7, with D possibly TRBD1 on 5 matching bases. V lost 1 base to trimming and J lost 2 bases, with 7 bases between them. CDR1 SGHKS and CDR2 YYEKEE come from the germline V gene (reference sequence). This CDR3 region has 13 residues. The CDR3 DNA is TGTGCCAGCAGCTTGTCAGGGACCTACGAGCAGTACTTC. It yields the protein CASSLSGTYEQYF. The entire variable domain, with the rest obtained from reference TRBV5-5 and TRBJ2-7, is as follows: DAGVTQSPTHLIKTRGQQVTLRCSPISGHKSVSWYQQVLGQGPQFIFQYYEKEERGRGNFPDRFSARQFPNYSSELNVNALLLGDSALYLCASSLSGTYEQYFGPGTRLTVT.

V gene TRBV21-1 combines with J gene TRBJ2-5; TRBD2 is the table's D call, not checked against the DNA. TRBV21-1 is a documented pseudogene. The CDR3 spans 14 residues. CDR3 in amino acids: CASSKAPLEETQYF. The CDR3 DNA sequence: TGTGCCAGCAGCAAAGCGCCCCTAGAAGAGACCCAGTACTTC.

The chain joins TRBV6-1 to TRBJ1-5, with D possibly TRBD1 on 6 matching bases. Germline CDR1 and CDR2: MNHNS and SASEGT. Trimming stripped 2 bases from V and 0 bases from J, with 11 bases between. The CDR3 consists of 16 residues. CDR3 region: CASSETGFNSNQPQHF. Written as DNA, the CDR3 is TGTGCCAGCAGTGAAACAGGGTTTAATAGCAATCAGCCCCAGCATTTT.

This clone was counted a few times. The chain carries TRBV6-6 and TRBJ2-1; TRBD1 agrees at 7 bases. Germline V gene lookup returns CDR1 MNHNY and CDR2 SVGAGI (reference sequence). The CDR3 is 15 amino acids. Trimming took 2 bases from V and 7 from J; bases not matched to a gene: 8. The CDR3 sequence is CASSYIGGEANEQFF. In DNA form, the CDR3 reads TGTGCCAGCAGTTACATAGGGGGCGAGGCTAATGAGCAGTTCTTC.

This clone is medium-sized. This chain connects TRBV6-1 to TRBJ1-4, with D maybe TRBD1 (6 bases). Germline loops: CDR1 MNHNS, CDR2 SASEGT. CDR3 length: 14 residues. V lost 5 bases to trimming and J lost 7 bases, with 14 bases between them. CDR3 DNA: TGTGCCAGCAGTAGACAGGCTTGGGGTGAAAAACTGTTTTTT. Translating it yields CASSRQAWGEKLFF.

This clone was seen more than once but under ten times. V gene TRBV7-6 combines with J gene TRBJ2-5; possibly TRBD2 for D (5 bases). Trimming stripped 4 bases from V and 5 bases from J, with 26 bases between. In germline, CDR1 is SGHVS, CDR2 FNYEAQ. CDR3 length: 18 residues. CDR3 DNA sequence: TGTGCCAGCAGCTATGGAGGATCGGCTTCCCGCTTCTGGGAGACCCAGTACTTC. Its translation: CASSYGGSASRFWETQYF.

This clone was counted only a few times. The chain links TRBV6-6 to TRBJ1-6, with 7 bases lining up with TRBD1. Germline V CDR1 and CDR2: MNHNY, SVGAGI (reference sequence). After removal of 5 bases from V and 4 bases from J, the junction contained 8 bases not matched to a gene. The CDR3 totals 16 residues. CDR3 nucleotides: TGTGCCAGCAGTCCCTGGGCAGGGGGGTATAATTCACCCCTCCACTTT. Translating gives CASSPWAGGYNSPLHF.

This clone was seen a handful of times. This rearrangement joins TRBV11-3 to TRBJ1-1; unclear D gene. V was pared by 3 bases and J by 3 bases, with 8 bases between. CDR1 is SGHNT and CDR2 is YENEEA in the germline V gene. The CDR3 is 13 residues long. The CDR3 sequence: CASSLGEDTEAFF. The CDR3 DNA reads TGTGCCAGCAGCTTGGGTGAGGACACTGAAGCTTTCTTT.

This chain uses TRBV7-6 with TRBJ2-3; TRBD2 matches at 10 bases. The CDR3 has 16 residues. Per the germline V gene, CDR1 is SGHVS and CDR2 is FNYEAQ. Germline trimming cut 1 base from V and 4 bases from J; bases unmatched to any gene: 5. The CDR3 region has the DNA TGTGCCAGCAGCTTAGTATTAGCGGGGGGCGCAGATACGCAGTATTTT. Residues: CASSLVLAGGADTQYF.

The rearrangement links TRBV5-6 to TRBJ1-2; no definite D call. The CDR3 totals 15 residues. Germline V gives CDR1 SGHDT, CDR2 YYEEEE. V lost 6 bases, J lost 2 bases, and 17 bases lay in between. CDR3 bases: TGTGCCAGCACCCCGGGTTTTTCTCAAAACTATGGCTACACCTTC. Its protein product is CASTPGFSQNYGYTF.

The CDR3 sequence is CASSEKSRAEAFF. The DNA for the CDR3 is TGTGCCAGCAGTGAAAAGAGCAGGGCTGAAGCTTTCTTT. V gene TRBV2 combines with J gene TRBJ1-1; tentative D call: TRBD1 (5 bases). V was shortened by 2 bases and J by 6 bases, with 10 bases between the two germline ends. The CDR3 runs to 13 residues. From germline, CDR1 is SNHLY and CDR2 FYNNEI.

The genes are TRBV9 and TRBJ2-2, with a possible D match to TRBD1 (5 bases). V lost 4 bases to trimming and J lost 4 bases, with 14 bases between them. Germline-derived CDR1 and CDR2 are SGDLS and YYNGEE. This CDR3 spans 15 amino acids. CDR3 in amino acids: CASSSQGWGTGELFF. Here the CDR3 DNA reads TGTGCCAGCAGCTCCCAGGGATGGGGCACCGGGGAGCTGTTTTTT.

This clone was seen a handful of times. This chain uses TRBV18 with TRBJ2-2, with 9 bases identical to TRBD1. The CDR3 runs 17 residues. Trimming removed 3 bases from V and 3 bases from J; junction bases left unmatched: 8. Germline loops: CDR1 KGHSH, CDR2 LQKENI. The CDR3 nucleotides are TGTGCCAGCTCACCCCGGGGGACAGGGATACACACCGGGGAGCTGTTTTTT. This translates into CASSPRGTGIHTGELFF.